One and the same sample provided the 6 T cell receptor beta chains below, sequenced in a study of primary melanoma T cells and metastatic recurrence. Sequencing used immunoSEQ multiplex PCR; TCRdb keeps in-frame clones, though not all of them. The data contain approximately 110 clones, less than 95% of them singletons. The material sequenced was melanoma tumor tissue. Receptors originate from a human donor with melanoma.

This CDR3 is CASSIGTGDYSNQPQHF. The CDR3 DNA sequence: TGTGCCAGTAGTATAGGGACAGGCGACTATAGCAATCAGCCCCAGCATTTT. The chain uses TRBV19 and TRBJ1-5; TRBD1 matches at 7 bases. The CDR3 has 17 amino acids. With 1 base clipped from V and 0 bases from J, the junction kept 6 bases outside the gene matches. Germline values: CDR1 LNHDA, CDR2 SQIVND (reference sequence).

This sequence joins TRBV29-1 and TRBJ2-1; 10 bases align to TRBD1. The CDR3 is made up of 14 amino acids. V trimming: 6 bases; J trimming: 0 bases; junction bases outside the gene matches: 2. Germline V CDR1 and CDR2: SQVTM, ANQGSEA. This CDR3 is CSVRTGGSYNEQFF. The CDR3 nucleotides read TGCAGCGTAAGGACAGGGGGCTCCTACAATGAGCAGTTCTTC.

On this clone itself: At one end, the junction sequence differs from germline, possibly due to a read error. This rearrangement joins TRBV19 to TRBJ2-5, with D possibly being TRBD1 or TRBD2 (5 bases each). This CDR3 comprises 15 residues. Germline V gives CDR1 LNHDA, CDR2 SQIVND (reference sequence). The CDR3 region has the DNA TGTGCTAGTAGCCTCTTCGGGACGGGTCGAGAGACCCAGTACTTC. It yields the protein CASSLFGTGRETQYF.

This clone appeared once. V gene TRBV6-8 combines with J gene TRBJ1-1, with 9 nucleotides matching TRBD1. Germline V CDR1 and CDR2: MNHGY, SAAAGT. The CDR3 extends over 14 amino acids. With V trimmed by 5 bases and J by 5 bases, 6 bases remained unmatched. The CDR3 DNA sequence: TGTGCCAGCAGTGAGGCGACAGGGGGTACTGAAGCTTTCTTT. It translates to CASSEATGGTEAFF.

As to this clone: The junction departs from the called germline gene at one end, perhaps through a read error. Some base is unread or ambiguous, which is why its residue reads as X. J is TRBJ2-1 and V is TRBV11-3, with 8 positions matching TRBD2. Germline loops: CDR1 SGHNT, CDR2 YENEEA. The length of the CDR3 is 15 residues. The CDR3 DNA sequence: TGTGCCAGCAGACCTAGCGGGCGGACGGCCAATGARCAGTTCTTC. Residues: CASRPSGRTANXQFF. The whole CDR3 region reads CASRPSGRTANEQFF.

The gene calls are TRBV15 and TRBJ1-5, with D possibly matching TRBD1 (6 bases). V was clipped by 1 base and J by 0 bases, with 19 bases between them. Germline V gene sequence: CDR1 LNHNV, CDR2 YYDKDF (reference sequence). This CDR3 contains 19 residues. In DNA, the CDR3 is TGTGCCACCAGCAGAGCACATCTACGGACAGCCTTTAGCAATCAGCCCCAGCATTTT. It yields the protein CATSRAHLRTAFSNQPQHF.